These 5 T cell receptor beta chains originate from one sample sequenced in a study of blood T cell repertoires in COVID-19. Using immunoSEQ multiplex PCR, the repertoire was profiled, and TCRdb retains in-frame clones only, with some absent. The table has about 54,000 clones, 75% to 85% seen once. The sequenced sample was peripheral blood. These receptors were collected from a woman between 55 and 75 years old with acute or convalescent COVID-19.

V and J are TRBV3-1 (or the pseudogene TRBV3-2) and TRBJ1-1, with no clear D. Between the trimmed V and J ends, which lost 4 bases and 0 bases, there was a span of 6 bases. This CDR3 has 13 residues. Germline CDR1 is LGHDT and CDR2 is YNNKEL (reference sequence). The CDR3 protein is CASSPQMNTEAFF. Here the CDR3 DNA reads TGTGCCAGCAGCCCACAAATGAACACTGAAGCTTTCTTT.

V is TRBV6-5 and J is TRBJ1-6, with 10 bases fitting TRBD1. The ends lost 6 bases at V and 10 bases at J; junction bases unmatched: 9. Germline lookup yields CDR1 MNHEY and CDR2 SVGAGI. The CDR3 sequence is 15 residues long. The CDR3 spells CASSPGTGDWSPLHF. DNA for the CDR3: TGTGCCAGCAGCCCCGGGACAGGGGACTGGTCACCCCTCCACTTT.

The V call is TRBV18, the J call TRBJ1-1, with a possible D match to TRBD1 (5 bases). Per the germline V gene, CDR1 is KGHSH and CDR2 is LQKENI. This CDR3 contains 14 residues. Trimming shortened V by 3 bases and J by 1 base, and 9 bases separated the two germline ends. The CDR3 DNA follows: TGTGCCAGCTCACCTACAGACAGGAACACTGAAGCTTTCTTT. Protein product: CASSPTDRNTEAFF.

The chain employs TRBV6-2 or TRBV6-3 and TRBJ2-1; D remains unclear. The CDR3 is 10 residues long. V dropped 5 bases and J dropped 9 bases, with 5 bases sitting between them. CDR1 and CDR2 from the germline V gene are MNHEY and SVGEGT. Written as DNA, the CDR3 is TGTGCCAGCAGTGGCGGTGAGCAGTTCTTC. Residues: CASSGGEQFF.

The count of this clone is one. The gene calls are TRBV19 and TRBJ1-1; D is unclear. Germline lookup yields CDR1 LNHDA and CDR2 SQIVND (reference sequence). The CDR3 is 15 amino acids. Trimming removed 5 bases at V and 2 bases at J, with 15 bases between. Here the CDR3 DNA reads TGTGCCAGTAGTCGGGGAGGAGGGTTTAACACTGAAGCTTTCTTT. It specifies CASSRGGGFNTEAFF. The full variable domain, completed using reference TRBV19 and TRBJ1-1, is DGGITQSPKYLFRKEGQNVTLSCEQNLNHDAMYWYRQDPGQGLRLIYYSQIVNDFQKGDIAEGYSVSREKKESFPLTVTSAQKNPTAFYLCASSRGGGFNTEAFFGQGTRLTVV.